The present T cell receptor beta chain was sequenced within a study of blood T cell repertoires in COVID-19. Study as a whole: Sites across the United States, Italy and Spain contributed samples from acute and convalescent COVID-19. T cells, B-cell-depleted T cells, or PBMCs provided the cDNA or gDNA that served as material.

CDR3 length: 17 amino acids. Germline CDR1 is SGHAT and CDR2 is FQNNGV. Trimming took 5 bases from V and 6 from J; bases not matched to a gene: 14. In the authors' methods: It was from reference gene primer amplification that nucleated cell counts were estimated. This table comes from immunoSEQ multiplex PCR, and its TCRdb copy is limited to in-frame clones, with some not included. V, J and clone size derive from that table, while D and trimming were established from the DNA sequence. The data show about 89,000 clones, about 95% seen once. This TCR was sampled from a human donor with active COVID-19. The donor label of this sample is uncertain. V usage is TRBV11-2 and J usage is TRBJ2-1; 9 positions agree with TRBD2. Material: peripheral blood. DNA for the CDR3: TGTGCCAGCAGCCATTCAACGGGCGGGAGGGTCCCCAATGAGCAGTTCTTC. Residues: CASSHSTGGRVPNEQFF. Complete variable domain (other parts from reference TRBV11-2 and TRBJ2-1): EAGVAQSPRYKIIEKRQSVAFWCNPISGHATLYWYQQILGQGPKLLIQFQNNGVVDDSQLPKDRFSAERLKGVDSTLKIQPAKLEDSAVYLCASSHSTGGRVPNEQFFGPGTRLTVL.